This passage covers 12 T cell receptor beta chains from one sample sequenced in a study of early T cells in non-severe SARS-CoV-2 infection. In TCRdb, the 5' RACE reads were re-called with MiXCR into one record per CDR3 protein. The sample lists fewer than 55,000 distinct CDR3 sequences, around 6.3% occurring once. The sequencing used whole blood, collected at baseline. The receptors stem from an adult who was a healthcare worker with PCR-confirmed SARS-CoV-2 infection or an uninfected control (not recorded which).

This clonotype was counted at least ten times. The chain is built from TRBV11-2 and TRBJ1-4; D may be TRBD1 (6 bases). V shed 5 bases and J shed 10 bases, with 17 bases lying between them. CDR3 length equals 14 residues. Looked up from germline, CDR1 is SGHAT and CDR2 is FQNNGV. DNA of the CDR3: TGTGCCAGCAGCACCAGGGTAAAAGGGGGAAAACTGTTTTTT. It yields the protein CASSTRVKGGKLFF.

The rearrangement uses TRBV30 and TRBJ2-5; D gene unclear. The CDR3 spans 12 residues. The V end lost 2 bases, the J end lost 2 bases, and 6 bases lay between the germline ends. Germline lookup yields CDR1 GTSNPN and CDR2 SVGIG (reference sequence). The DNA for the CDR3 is TGTGCCTGGAGTCAAGTTCAAGAGACCCAGTACTTC. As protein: CAWSQVQETQYF.

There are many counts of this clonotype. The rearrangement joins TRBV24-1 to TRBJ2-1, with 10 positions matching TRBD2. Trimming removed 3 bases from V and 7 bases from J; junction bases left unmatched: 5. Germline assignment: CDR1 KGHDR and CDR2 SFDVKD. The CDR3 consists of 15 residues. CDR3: CATSDRTSGPNEQFF. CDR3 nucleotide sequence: TGTGCCACCAGTGATAGGACTAGCGGACCTAATGAGCAGTTCTTC.

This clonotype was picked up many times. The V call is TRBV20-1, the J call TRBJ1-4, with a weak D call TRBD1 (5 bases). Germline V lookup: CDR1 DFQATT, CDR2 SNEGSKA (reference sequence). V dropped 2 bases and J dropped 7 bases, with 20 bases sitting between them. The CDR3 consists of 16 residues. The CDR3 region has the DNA TGCAGTGCTAGACCCTTCGTGGGGCCAGGAGGTGAAAAACTGTTTTTT. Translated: CSARPFVGPGGEKLFF.

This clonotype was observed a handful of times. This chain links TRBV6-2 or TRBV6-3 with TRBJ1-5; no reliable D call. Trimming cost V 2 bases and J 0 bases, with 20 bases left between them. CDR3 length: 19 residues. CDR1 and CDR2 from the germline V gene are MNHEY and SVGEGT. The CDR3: CASSYTVKLARYSNQPQHF. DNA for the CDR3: TGTGCCAGCAGTTACACCGTCAAACTCGCCAGGTATAGCAATCAGCCCCAGCATTTT.

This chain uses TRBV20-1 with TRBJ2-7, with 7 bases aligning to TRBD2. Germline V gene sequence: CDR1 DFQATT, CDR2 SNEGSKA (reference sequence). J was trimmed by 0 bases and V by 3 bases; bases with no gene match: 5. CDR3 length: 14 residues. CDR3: CSARGRATSYEQYF. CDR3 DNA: TGCAGTGCTAGGGGGAGGGCCACCTCCTACGAGCAGTACTTC.

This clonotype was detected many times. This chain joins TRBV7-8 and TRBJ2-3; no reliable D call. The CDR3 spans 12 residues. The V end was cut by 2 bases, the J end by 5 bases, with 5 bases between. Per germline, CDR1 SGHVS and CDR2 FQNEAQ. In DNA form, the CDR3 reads TGTGCCAGCAGCTTAAATGAAGATACGCAGTATTTT. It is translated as CASSLNEDTQYF.

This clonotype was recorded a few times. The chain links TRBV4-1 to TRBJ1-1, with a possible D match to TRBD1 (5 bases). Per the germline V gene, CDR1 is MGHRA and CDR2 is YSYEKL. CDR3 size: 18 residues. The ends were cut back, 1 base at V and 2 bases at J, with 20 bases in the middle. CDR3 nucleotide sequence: TGCGCCAGCAGCCAAGCTCGGGCTCGGGGACGGGCTAACACTGAAGCTTTCTTT. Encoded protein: CASSQARARGRANTEAFF.

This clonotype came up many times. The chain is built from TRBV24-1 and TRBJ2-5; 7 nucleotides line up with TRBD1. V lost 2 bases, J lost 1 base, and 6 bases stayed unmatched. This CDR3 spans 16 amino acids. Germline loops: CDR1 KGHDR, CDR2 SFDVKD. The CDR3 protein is CATSDSRGPSQETQYF. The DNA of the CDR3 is TGTGCCACCAGTGATTCGAGGGGGCCCAGCCAAGAGACCCAGTACTTC.

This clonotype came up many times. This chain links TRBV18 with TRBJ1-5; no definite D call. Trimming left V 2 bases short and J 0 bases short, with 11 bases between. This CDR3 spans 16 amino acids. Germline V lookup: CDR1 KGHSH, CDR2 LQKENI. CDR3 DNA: TGTGCCAGCTCACCATCTCCATGGAATAGCAATCAGCCCCAGCATTTT. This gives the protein CASSPSPWNSNQPQHF. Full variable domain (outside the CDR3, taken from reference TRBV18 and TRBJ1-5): NAGVMQNPRHLVRRRGQEARLRCSPMKGHSHVYWYRQLPEEGLKFMVYLQKENIIDESGMPKERFSAEFPKEGPSILRIQQVVRGDSAAYFCASSPSPWNSNQPQHFGDGTRLSIL.

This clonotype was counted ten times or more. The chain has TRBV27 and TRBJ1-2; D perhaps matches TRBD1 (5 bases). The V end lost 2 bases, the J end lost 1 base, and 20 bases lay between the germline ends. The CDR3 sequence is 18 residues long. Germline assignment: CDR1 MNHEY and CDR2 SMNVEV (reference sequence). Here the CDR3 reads CASSLSGAKGHFNYGYTF. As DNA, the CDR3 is TGTGCCAGCAGTTTAAGTGGCGCAAAGGGGCATTTTAACTATGGCTACACCTTC.

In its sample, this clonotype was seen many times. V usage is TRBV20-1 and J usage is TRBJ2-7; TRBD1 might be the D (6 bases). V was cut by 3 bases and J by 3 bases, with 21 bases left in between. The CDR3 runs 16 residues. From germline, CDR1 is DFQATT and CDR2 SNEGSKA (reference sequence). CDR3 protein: CSARGAGPLRSYEQYF. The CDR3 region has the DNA TGCAGTGCTAGGGGGGCAGGCCCCTTGAGGAGCTACGAGCAGTACTTC.